This T cell receptor beta chain was sequenced during a study of T cells in localized non-small cell lung cancer. Broader study findings: Paired adjacent lung recovered a median approximately 57 of the top 100 tumor clones. Increased T cell density in blood showed an association with longer overall survival. Uninvolved adjacent lung had more T cell clonality than any other tissue, topping tumor.

Generated by immunoSEQ multiplex PCR, the TCRdb table keeps only in-frame clones and is missing some. The table records about 4,400 clones, around 21% of them present only once. As regards this clone: What it binds is unknown.

Germline V gives CDR1 GTSNPN, CDR2 SVGIG (reference sequence). Deletions cut 5 bases from V and 7 bases from J, with 12 bases between. The CDR3 extends over 11 amino acids. The sample here was lung tumor tissue, taken before any cancer treatment. V is TRBV30 and J is TRBJ2-7, with a weak D call TRBD1 (6 bases). This receptor was identified in a female donor of 60 years or more with stage I lung adenocarcinoma. In DNA, the CDR3 is TGTGCCTGGGATATCACAGGGGAGCAGTACTTC. Protein: CAWDITGEQYF. Filled out from reference TRBV30 and TRBJ2-7, the complete variable domain reads SQTIHQWPATLVQPVGSPLSLECTVEGTSNPNLYWYRQAAGRGLQLLFYSVGIGQISSEVPQNLSASRPQDRQFILSSKKLLLSDSGFYLCAWDITGEQYFGPGTRLTVT.